This entry lists 3 T cell receptor beta chains sequenced from one sample in a study of a mutant IDH1 vaccine in newly diagnosed glioma. This sample's time point: week 5, during vaccination. The vaccine gave 300 ug of a 20-mer mutant IDH1 peptide subcutaneously per dose. No antigen is known for these receptors. Profiling relied on immunoSEQ multiplex PCR, and the TCRdb table lists in-frame clones only, not all of them. The sample lists about 40,000 clones, roughly nine tenths occurring once. The sequencing here drew on PBMCs, taken from a glioma patient whose treatment included an IDH1 peptide vaccine. The receptors here all came from a man between 50 and 59 years old with glioma.

This rearrangement joins TRBV18 to TRBJ2-5; D is perhaps TRBD1 (5 bases). Germline V CDR1 and CDR2: KGHSH, LQKENI. Trimming removed 2 bases at V and 3 bases at J, with 10 bases between. This CDR3 spans 14 amino acids. The DNA of the CDR3 is TGTGCCAGCTCACCAGGTTCACAGGAAGAGACCCAGTACTTC. Translated: CASSPGSQEETQYF.

The chain carries TRBV6-5 and TRBJ1-2; 9 bases are a match to TRBD1. The CDR3 sequence is 15 residues long. Germline assignment: CDR1 MNHEY and CDR2 SVGAGI. With V trimmed by 2 bases and J by 8 bases, 9 bases remained unmatched. CDR3 sequence (DNA): TGTGCCAGCAGTTACACCGGCGGACAGGGGCAAGGCTACACCTTC. It is translated as CASSYTGGQGQGYTF.

The chain employs TRBV28 and TRBJ1-1; 7 bases align to TRBD1. Germline values: CDR1 MDHEN, CDR2 SYDVKM. This CDR3 region has 13 residues. The junction had 3 bases not matched to a gene; V was cut back by 7 bases and J by 1 base. The CDR3 DNA follows: TGTGCCAGCAAGAGGACAGGGAACACTGAAGCTTTCTTT. The encoded protein is CASKRTGNTEAFF. The whole variable domain, remainder taken from reference TRBV28 and TRBJ1-1, is DVKVTQSSRYLVKRTGEKVFLECVQDMDHENMFWYRQDPGLGLRLIYFSYDVKMKEKGDIPEGYSVSREKKERFSLILESASTNQTSMYLCASKRTGNTEAFFGQGTRLTVV.